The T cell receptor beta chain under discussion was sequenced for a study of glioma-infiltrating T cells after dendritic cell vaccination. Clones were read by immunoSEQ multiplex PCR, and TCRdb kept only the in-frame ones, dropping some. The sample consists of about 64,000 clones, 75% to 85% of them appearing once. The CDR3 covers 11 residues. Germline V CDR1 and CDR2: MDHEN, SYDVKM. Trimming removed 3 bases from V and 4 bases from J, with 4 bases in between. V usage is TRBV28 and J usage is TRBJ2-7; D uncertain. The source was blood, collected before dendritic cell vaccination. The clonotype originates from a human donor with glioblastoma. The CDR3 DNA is TGTGCCAGCAGTTTCGGGTACGAGCAGTACTTC. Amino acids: CASSFGYEQYF.